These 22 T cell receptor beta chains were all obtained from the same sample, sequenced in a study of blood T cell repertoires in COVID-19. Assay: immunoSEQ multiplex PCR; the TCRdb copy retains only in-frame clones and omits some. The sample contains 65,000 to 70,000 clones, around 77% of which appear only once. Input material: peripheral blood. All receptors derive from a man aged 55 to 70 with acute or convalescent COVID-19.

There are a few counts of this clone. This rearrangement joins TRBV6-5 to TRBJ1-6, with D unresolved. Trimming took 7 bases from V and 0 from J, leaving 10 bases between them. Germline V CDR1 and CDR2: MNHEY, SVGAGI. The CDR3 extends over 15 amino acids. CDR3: CASKGGSSYNSPLHF. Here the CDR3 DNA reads TGTGCCAGCAAAGGAGGGAGCTCCTATAATTCACCCCTCCACTTT.

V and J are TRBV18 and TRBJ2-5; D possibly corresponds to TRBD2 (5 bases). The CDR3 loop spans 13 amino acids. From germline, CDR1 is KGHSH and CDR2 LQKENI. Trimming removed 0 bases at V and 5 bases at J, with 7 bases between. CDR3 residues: CASSPPLGETQYF. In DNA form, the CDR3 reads TGTGCCAGCTCACCACCACTAGGGGAGACCCAGTACTTC.

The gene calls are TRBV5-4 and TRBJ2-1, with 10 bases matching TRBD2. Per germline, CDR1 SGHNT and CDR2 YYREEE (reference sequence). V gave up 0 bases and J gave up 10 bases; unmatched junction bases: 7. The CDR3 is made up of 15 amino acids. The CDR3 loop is CASSLDLGLAIEQFF. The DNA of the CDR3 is TGTGCCAGCAGCTTGGATCTGGGACTAGCGATCGAGCAGTTCTTC.

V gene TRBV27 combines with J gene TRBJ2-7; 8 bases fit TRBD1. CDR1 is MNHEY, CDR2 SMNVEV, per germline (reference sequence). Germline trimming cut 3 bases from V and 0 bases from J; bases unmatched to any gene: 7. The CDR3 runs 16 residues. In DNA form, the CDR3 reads TGTGCCAGCAGTTTCGAAGGGACAGGCTTCTCCTACGAGCAGTACTTC. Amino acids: CASSFEGTGFSYEQYF.

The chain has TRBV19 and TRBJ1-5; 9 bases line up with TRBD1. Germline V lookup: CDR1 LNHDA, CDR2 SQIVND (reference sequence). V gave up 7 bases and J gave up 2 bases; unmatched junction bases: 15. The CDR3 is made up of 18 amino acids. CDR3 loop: CASTPLFGTGTGNQPQHF. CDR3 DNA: TGTGCCAGTACCCCACTCTTCGGGACAGGGACAGGCAATCAGCCCCAGCATTTT.

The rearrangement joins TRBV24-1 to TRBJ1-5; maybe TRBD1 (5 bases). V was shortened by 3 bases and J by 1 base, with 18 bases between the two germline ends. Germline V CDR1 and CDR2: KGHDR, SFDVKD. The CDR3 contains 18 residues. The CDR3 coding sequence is TGTGCCACCAGTGATGACCCCACGCAGGGAGGAAGCAATCAGCCCCAGCATTTT. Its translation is CATSDDPTQGGSNQPQHF.

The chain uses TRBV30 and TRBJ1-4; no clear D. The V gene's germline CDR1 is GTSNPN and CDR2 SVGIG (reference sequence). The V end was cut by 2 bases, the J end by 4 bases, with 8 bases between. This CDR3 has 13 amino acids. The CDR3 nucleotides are TGTGCCTGGAGTACGGGAAGTAATGAAAAACTGTTTTTT. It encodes CAWSTGSNEKLFF.

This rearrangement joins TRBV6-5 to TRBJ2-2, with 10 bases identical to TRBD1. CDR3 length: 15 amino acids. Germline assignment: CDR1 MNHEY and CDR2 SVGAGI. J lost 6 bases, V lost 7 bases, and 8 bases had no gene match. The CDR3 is CASKSGTGVPGELFF. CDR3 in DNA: TGTGCCAGCAAGTCCGGGACAGGGGTTCCCGGGGAGCTGTTTTTT.

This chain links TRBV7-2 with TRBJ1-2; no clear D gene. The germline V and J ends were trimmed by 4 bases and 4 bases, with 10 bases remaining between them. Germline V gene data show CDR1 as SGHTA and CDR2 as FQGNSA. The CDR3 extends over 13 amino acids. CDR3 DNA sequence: TGTGCCAGCAGCTCCGGGTCTGGCTATGGCTACACCTTC. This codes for CASSSGSGYGYTF.

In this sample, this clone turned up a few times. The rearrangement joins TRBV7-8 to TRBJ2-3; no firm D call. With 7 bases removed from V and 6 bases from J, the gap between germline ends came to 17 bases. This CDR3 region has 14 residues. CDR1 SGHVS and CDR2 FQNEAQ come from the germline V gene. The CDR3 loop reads CASNLGSSGDTQYF. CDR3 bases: TGTGCCAGCAACTTGGGTTCCTCCGGGGATACGCAGTATTTT.

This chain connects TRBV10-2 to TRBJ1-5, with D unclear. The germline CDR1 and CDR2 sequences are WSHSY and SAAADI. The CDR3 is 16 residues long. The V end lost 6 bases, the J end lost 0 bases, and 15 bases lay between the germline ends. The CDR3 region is CASRAGVPYSNQPQHF. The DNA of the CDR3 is TGCGCCAGCAGAGCCGGGGTCCCTTATAGCAATCAGCCCCAGCATTTT.

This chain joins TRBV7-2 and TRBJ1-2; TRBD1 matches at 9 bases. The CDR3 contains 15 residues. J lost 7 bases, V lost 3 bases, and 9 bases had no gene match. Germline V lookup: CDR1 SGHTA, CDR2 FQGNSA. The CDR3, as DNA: TGTGCCAGCAGCTTTTCCTCACAGGGGGCAGTTGGCTACACCTTC. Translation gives CASSFSSQGAVGYTF.

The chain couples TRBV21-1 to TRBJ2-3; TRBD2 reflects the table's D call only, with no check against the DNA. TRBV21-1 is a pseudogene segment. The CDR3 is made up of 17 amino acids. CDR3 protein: CASASSVGVWGTDTQYF. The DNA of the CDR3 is TGTGCCAGCGCATCTTCAGTCGGGGTGTGGGGCACAGATACGCAGTATTTT.

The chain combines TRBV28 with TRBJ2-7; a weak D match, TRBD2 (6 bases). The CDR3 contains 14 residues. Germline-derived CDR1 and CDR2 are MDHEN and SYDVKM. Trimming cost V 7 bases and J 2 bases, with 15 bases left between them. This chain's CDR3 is CASTLGGITYEQYF. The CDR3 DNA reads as TGTGCCAGCACCCTCGGAGGGATAACCTACGAGCAGTACTTC.

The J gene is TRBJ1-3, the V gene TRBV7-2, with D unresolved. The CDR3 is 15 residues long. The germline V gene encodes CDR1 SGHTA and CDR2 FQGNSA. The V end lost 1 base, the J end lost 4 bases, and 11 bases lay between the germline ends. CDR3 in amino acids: CASSLDLAGGNTIYF. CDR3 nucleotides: TGTGCCAGCAGCTTAGATTTGGCGGGGGGAAACACCATATATTTT. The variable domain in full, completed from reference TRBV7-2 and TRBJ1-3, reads GAGVSQSPSNKVTEKGKDVELRCDPISGHTALYWYRQSLGQGLEFLIYFQGNSAPDKSGLPSDRFSAERTGGSVSTLTIQRTQQEDSAVYLCASSLDLAGGNTIYFGEGSWLTVV.

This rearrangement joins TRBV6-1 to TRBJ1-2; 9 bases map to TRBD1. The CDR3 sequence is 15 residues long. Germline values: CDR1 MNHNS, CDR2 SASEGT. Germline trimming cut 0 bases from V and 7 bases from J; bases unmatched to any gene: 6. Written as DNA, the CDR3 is TGTGCCAGCAGTGAAGCGGGACAGGGCTTTTTTGGCTACACCTTC. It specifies CASSEAGQGFFGYTF.

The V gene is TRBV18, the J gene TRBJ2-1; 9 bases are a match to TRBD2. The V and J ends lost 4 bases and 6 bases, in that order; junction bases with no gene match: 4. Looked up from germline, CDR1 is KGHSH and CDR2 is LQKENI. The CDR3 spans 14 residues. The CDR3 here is CASSRTSDSNEQFF. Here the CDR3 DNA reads TGTGCCAGCTCACGGACTAGCGACTCCAATGAGCAGTTCTTC.

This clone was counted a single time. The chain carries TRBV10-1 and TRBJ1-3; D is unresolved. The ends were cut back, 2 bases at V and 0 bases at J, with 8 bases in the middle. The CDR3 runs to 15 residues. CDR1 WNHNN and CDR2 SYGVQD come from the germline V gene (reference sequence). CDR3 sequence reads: CASSEDGSSGNTIYF. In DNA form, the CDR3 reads TGCGCCAGCAGTGAGGACGGGAGCTCTGGAAACACCATATATTTT.

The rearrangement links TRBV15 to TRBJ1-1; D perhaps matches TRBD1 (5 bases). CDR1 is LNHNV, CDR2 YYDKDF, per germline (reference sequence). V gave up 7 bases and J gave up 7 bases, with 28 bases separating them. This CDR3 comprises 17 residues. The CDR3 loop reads CATTTALGQGIASEAFF. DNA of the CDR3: TGTGCCACCACCACTGCGTTGGGGCAGGGTATCGCGAGTGAAGCTTTCTTT. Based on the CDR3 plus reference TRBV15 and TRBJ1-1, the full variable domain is DAMVIQNPRYQVTQFGKPVTLSCSQTLNHNVMYWYQQKSSQAPKLLFHYYDKDFNNEADTPDNFQSRRPNTSFCFLDIRSPGLGDTAMYLCATTTALGQGIASEAFFGQGTRLTVV.

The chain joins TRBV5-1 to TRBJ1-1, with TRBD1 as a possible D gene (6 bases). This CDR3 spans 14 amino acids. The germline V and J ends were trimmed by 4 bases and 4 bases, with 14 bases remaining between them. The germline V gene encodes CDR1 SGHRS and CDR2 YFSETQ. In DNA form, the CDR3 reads TGCGCCAGCAGCCCGGGGGCGGGGGGCACTGAAGCTTTCTTT. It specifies CASSPGAGGTEAFF.

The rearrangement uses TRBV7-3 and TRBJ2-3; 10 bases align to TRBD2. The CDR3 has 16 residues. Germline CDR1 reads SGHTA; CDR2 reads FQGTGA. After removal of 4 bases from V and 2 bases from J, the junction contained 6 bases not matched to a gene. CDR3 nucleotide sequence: TGTGCCAGCAGCTCAACTAGCGGGGCAATCACAGATACGCAGTATTTT. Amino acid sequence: CASSSTSGAITDTQYF.

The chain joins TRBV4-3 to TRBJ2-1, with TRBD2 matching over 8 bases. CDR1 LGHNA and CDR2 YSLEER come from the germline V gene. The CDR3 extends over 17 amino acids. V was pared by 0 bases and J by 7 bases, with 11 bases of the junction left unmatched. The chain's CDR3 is CASSQEGLAGRENEQFF. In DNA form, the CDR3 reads TGCGCCAGCAGCCAAGAAGGGTTAGCGGGGCGAGAGAATGAGCAGTTCTTC.